Below are 13 T cell receptor beta chains sequenced from a single sample in a study of cytomegalovirus exposure and HLA in healthy donors. Assay used: immunoSEQ multiplex PCR; TCRdb lists only in-frame clones, some missing. This sample carries 130,000 or so clones, about 90% of them seen once, and the ten largest clones take under 2%. The sequencing sample was made of PBMCs. These receptor sequences come from a woman younger than 30 in good health and CMV-seronegative.

The chain couples TRBV19 to TRBJ2-4; TRBD2 matches 7 bases. The CDR3 runs to 17 residues. V shed 5 bases, J shed 0 bases, and the junction held 10 bases outside the gene matches. Germline values: CDR1 LNHDA, CDR2 SQIVND (reference sequence). The CDR3 nucleotides read TGTGCCAGTAGTTACGGACTAGACATTCTAGCCAAAAACATTCAGTACTTC. This sequence encodes CASSYGLDILAKNIQYF.

The rearrangement joins TRBV9 to TRBJ2-1, with TRBD2 identical over 7 bases. Per the germline V gene, CDR1 is SGDLS and CDR2 is YYNGEE. J was trimmed by 2 bases and V by 4 bases; bases with no gene match: 6. The CDR3 contains 15 residues. This CDR3 is CASSPREKTYNEQFF. CDR3 in DNA: TGTGCCAGCAGCCCGCGGGAGAAAACCTACAATGAGCAGTTCTTC. Full variable domain (rest looked up from reference TRBV9 and TRBJ2-1): DSGVTQTPKHLITATGQRVTLRCSPRSGDLSVYWYQQSLDQGLQFLIQYYNGEERAKGNILERFSAQQFPDLHSELNLSSLELGDSALYFCASSPREKTYNEQFFGPGTRLTVL.

This chain connects TRBV6-5 to TRBJ1-4; D gene unclear. From germline, CDR1 is MNHEY and CDR2 SVGAGI. The CDR3 runs to 13 residues. V was trimmed by 6 bases and J by 8 bases, leaving 13 bases between them. CDR3 protein: CASSPLRREKLFF. CDR3 nucleotides: TGTGCCAGCAGCCCTCTAAGGAGGGAAAAACTGTTTTTT.

The rearrangement joins TRBV7-7 to TRBJ2-1; D is uncertain. The V gene lost 1 base and the J gene lost 7 bases, with 11 bases spanning the gap. Germline V gene lookup returns CDR1 SSHAT and CDR2 FNYEAQ (reference sequence). The length of the CDR3 is 14 residues. The CDR3 nucleotides read TGTGCCAGCAGCTTAGACTCACTGAATAATGAGCAGTTCTTC. This translates into CASSLDSLNNEQFF.

This clone was observed once. The chain employs TRBV30 and TRBJ2-1, with 9 bases fitting TRBD2. Germline CDR1 reads GTSNPN; CDR2 reads SVGIG (reference sequence). The CDR3 contains 16 residues. Losses at the gene ends were 8 bases for V and 2 bases for J; bases not matched to a gene: 13. CDR3 amino acids: CALEFWREGPYNEQFF. The CDR3 DNA sequence: TGTGCCCTGGAATTTTGGCGGGAGGGCCCCTACAATGAGCAGTTCTTC.

This chain joins TRBV11-2 and TRBJ2-2; D is uncertain. Trimming pared 5 bases from V and 0 bases from J, leaving 13 bases between. Germline CDR1 reads SGHAT; CDR2 reads FQNNGV. The CDR3 totals 16 residues. The CDR3 bases are TGTGCCAGCAGCACCTATGCTCGCGCGAACACCGGGGAGCTGTTTTTT. Encoded protein: CASSTYARANTGELFF.

This clone occurred once. The chain uses TRBV10-2 and TRBJ2-7, with D tentatively TRBD1 (5 bases). V was trimmed by 2 bases and J by 4 bases, leaving 9 bases between them. The V gene's germline CDR1 is WSHSY and CDR2 SAAADI. The CDR3 has 13 amino acids. The CDR3 protein is CASSEQGYYEQYF. CDR3 coding DNA: TGCGCCAGCAGTGAGCAGGGTTATTACGAGCAGTACTTC.

The rearrangement uses TRBV10-2 and TRBJ1-4; 8 nucleotides align to TRBD1. The CDR3 has 13 residues. Germline CDR1 WSHSY, CDR2 SAAADI. V gave up 2 bases and J gave up 11 bases; unmatched junction bases: 4. CDR3 nucleotide sequence: TGCGCCAGCAGTGAGAGGACAGGGTTTAAACTGTTTTTT. The encoded protein is CASSERTGFKLFF.

The chain joins TRBV5-4 to TRBJ2-2; D remains unclear. V lost 0 bases, J lost 9 bases, and 9 bases lay in between. The germline V gene has CDR1 SGHNT and CDR2 YYREEE (reference sequence). The CDR3 totals 13 residues. The CDR3 is CASSLVGFRELFF. CDR3 DNA sequence: TGTGCCAGCAGCTTGGTCGGTTTCCGGGAGCTGTTTTTT.

This chain uses TRBV4-1 with TRBJ2-7; TRBD1 matches 8 bases. The germline gives CDR1 MGHRA, CDR2 YSYEKL. Trimming took 4 bases from V and 6 from J; bases not matched to a gene: 5. The CDR3 covers 13 residues. CDR3 coding DNA: TGCGCCAGCAGCCTGGACAGGGTCGGCGAGCAGTACTTC. Its translation: CASSLDRVGEQYF.

The chain combines TRBV28 with TRBJ2-1, with 14 positions matching TRBD2. The CDR3 is 14 residues long. The junction had 3 bases not matched to a gene; V was cut back by 7 bases and J by 7 bases. Germline V gene lookup returns CDR1 MDHEN and CDR2 SYDVKM. The CDR3, as DNA: TGTGCCAGCACCAGGACTAGCGGGAGGAATGAGCAGTTCTTC. Translation: CASTRTSGRNEQFF.

The chain carries TRBV27 and TRBJ1-1; tentative D call: TRBD1 (5 bases). Looked up from germline, CDR1 is MNHEY and CDR2 is SMNVEV (reference sequence). Trimming shortened V by 5 bases and J by 1 base, and 11 bases separated the two germline ends. This CDR3 is 14 amino acids long. The CDR3 reads CASSGRGPNTEAFF. The CDR3 DNA reads as TGTGCCAGCAGTGGGCGGGGCCCGAACACTGAAGCTTTCTTT.

CDR3 coding DNA: TGTGCCAGCAGTGAGCGGGAGACAGGGGGCTACGAGCAGTACTTC. Translation gives CASSERETGGYEQYF. This chain uses TRBV6-1 with TRBJ2-7; 9 bases map to TRBD1. With V trimmed by 3 bases and J by 3 bases, 6 bases remained unmatched. CDR1 and CDR2 (germline): MNHNS, SASEGT. The CDR3 is 15 amino acids.